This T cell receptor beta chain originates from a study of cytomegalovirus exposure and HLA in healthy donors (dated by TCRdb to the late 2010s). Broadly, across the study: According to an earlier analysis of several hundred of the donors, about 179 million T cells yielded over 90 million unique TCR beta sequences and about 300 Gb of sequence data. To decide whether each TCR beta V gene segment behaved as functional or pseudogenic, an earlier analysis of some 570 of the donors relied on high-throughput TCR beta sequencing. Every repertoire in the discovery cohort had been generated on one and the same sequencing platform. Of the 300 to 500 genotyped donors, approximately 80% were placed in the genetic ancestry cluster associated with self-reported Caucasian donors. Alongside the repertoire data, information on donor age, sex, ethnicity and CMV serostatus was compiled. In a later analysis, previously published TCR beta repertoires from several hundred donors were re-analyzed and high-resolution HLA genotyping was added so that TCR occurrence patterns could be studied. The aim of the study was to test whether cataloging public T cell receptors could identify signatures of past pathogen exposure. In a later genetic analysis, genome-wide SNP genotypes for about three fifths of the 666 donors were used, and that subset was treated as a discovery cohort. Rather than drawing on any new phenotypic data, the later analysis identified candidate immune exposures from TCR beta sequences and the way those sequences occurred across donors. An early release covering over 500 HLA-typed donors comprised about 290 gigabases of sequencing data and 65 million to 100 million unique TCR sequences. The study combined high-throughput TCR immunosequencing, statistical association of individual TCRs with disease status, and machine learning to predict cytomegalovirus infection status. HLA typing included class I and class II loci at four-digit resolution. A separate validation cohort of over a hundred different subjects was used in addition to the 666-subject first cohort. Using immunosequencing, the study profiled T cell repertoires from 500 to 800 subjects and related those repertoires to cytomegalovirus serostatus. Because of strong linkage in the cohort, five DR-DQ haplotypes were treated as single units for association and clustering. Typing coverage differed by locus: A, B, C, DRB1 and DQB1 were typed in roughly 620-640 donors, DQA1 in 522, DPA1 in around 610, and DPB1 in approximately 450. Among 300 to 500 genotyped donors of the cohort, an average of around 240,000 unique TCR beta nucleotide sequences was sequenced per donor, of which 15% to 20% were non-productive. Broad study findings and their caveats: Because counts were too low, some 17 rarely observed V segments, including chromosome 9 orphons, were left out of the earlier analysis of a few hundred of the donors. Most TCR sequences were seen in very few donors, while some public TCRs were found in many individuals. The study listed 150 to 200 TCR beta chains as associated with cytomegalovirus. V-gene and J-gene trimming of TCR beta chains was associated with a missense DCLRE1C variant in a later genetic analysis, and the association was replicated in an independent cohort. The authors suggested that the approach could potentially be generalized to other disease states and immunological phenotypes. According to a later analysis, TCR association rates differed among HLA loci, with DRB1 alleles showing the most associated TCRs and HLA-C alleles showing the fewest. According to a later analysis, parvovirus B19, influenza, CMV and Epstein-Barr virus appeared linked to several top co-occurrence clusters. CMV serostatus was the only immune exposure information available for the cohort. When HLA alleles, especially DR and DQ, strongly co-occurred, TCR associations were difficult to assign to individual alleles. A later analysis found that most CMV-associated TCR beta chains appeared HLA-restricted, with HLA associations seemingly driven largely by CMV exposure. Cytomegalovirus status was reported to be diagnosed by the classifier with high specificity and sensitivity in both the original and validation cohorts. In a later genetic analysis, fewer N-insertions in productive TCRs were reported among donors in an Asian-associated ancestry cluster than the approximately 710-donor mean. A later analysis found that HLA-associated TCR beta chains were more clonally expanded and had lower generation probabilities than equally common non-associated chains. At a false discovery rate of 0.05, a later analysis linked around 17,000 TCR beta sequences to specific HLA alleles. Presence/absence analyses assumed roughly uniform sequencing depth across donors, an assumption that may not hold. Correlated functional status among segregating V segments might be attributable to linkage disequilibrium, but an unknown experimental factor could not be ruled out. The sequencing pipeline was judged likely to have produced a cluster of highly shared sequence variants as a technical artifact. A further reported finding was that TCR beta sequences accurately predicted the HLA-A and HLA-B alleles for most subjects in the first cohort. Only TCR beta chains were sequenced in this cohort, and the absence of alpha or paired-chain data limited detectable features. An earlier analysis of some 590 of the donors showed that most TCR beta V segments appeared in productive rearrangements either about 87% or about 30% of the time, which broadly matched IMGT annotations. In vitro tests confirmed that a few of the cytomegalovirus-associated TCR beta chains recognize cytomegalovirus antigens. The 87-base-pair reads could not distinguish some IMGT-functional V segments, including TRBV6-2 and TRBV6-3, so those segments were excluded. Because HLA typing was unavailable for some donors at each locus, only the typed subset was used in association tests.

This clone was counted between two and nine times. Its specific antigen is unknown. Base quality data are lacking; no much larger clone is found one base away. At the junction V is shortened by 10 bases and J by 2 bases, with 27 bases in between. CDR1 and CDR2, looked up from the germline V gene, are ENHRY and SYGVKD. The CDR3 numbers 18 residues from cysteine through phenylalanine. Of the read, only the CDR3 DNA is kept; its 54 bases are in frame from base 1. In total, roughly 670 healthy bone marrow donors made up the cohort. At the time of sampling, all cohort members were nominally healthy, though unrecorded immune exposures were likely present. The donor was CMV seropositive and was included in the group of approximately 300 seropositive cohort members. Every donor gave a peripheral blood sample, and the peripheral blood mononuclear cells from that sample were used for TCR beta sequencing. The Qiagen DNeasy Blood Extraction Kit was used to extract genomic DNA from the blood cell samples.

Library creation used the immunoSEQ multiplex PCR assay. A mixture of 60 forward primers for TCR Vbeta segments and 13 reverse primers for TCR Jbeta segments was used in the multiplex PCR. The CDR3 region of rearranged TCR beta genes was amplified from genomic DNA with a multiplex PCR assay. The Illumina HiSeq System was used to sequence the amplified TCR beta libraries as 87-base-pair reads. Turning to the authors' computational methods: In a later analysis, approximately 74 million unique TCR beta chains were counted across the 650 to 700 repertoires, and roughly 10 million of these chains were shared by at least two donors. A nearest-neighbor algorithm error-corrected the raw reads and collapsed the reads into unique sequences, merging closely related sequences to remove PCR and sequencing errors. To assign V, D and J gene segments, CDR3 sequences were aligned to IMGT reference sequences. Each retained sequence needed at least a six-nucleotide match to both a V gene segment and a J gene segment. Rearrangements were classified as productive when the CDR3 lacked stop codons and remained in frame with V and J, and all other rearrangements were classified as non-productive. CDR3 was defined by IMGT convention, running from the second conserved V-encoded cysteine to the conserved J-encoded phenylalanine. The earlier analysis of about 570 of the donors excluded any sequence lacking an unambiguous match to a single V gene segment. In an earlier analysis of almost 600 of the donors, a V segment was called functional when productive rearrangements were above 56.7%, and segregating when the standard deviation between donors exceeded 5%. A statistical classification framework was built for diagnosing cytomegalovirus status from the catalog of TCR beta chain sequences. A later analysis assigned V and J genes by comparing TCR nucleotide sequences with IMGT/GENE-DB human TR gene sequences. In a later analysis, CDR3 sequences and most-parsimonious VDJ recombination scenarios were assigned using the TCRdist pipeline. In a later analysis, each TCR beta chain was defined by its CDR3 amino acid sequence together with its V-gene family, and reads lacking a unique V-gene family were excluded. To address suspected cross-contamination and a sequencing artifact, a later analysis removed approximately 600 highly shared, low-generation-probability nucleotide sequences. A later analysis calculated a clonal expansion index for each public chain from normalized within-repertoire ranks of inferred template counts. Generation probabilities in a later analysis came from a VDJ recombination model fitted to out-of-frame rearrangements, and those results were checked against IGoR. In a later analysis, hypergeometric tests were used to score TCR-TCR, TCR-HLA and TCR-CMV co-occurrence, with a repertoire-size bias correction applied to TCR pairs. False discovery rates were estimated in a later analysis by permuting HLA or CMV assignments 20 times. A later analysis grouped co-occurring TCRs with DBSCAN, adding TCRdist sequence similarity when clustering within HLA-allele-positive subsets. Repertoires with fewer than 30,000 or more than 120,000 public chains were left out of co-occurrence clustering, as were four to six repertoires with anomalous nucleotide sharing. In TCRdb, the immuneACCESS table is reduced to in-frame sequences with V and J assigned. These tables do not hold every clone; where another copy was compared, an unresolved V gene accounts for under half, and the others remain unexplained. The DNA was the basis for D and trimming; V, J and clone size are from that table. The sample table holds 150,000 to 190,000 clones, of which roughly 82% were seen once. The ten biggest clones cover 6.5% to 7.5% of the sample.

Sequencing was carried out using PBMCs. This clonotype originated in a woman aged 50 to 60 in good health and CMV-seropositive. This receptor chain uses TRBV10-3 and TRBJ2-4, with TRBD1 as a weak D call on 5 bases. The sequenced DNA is TGTGCCACCTCAGGGTCAGGCCTAGACCCAATGACCAAAAACATTCAGTACTTC. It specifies CATSGSGLDPMTKNIQYF.